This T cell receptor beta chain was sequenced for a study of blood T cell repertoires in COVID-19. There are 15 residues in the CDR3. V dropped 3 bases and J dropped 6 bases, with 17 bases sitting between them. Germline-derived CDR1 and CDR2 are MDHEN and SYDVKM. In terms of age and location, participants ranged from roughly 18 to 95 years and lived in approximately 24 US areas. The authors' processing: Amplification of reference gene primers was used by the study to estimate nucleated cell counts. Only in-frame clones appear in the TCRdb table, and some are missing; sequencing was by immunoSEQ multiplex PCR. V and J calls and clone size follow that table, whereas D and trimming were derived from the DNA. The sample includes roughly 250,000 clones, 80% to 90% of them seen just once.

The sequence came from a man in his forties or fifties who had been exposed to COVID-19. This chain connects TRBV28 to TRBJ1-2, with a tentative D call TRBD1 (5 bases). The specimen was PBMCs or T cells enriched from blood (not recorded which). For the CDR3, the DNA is TGTGCCAGCAGTTTTTCGTATCTGGGGGGGGATGGCTACACCTTC. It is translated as CASSFSYLGGDGYTF.